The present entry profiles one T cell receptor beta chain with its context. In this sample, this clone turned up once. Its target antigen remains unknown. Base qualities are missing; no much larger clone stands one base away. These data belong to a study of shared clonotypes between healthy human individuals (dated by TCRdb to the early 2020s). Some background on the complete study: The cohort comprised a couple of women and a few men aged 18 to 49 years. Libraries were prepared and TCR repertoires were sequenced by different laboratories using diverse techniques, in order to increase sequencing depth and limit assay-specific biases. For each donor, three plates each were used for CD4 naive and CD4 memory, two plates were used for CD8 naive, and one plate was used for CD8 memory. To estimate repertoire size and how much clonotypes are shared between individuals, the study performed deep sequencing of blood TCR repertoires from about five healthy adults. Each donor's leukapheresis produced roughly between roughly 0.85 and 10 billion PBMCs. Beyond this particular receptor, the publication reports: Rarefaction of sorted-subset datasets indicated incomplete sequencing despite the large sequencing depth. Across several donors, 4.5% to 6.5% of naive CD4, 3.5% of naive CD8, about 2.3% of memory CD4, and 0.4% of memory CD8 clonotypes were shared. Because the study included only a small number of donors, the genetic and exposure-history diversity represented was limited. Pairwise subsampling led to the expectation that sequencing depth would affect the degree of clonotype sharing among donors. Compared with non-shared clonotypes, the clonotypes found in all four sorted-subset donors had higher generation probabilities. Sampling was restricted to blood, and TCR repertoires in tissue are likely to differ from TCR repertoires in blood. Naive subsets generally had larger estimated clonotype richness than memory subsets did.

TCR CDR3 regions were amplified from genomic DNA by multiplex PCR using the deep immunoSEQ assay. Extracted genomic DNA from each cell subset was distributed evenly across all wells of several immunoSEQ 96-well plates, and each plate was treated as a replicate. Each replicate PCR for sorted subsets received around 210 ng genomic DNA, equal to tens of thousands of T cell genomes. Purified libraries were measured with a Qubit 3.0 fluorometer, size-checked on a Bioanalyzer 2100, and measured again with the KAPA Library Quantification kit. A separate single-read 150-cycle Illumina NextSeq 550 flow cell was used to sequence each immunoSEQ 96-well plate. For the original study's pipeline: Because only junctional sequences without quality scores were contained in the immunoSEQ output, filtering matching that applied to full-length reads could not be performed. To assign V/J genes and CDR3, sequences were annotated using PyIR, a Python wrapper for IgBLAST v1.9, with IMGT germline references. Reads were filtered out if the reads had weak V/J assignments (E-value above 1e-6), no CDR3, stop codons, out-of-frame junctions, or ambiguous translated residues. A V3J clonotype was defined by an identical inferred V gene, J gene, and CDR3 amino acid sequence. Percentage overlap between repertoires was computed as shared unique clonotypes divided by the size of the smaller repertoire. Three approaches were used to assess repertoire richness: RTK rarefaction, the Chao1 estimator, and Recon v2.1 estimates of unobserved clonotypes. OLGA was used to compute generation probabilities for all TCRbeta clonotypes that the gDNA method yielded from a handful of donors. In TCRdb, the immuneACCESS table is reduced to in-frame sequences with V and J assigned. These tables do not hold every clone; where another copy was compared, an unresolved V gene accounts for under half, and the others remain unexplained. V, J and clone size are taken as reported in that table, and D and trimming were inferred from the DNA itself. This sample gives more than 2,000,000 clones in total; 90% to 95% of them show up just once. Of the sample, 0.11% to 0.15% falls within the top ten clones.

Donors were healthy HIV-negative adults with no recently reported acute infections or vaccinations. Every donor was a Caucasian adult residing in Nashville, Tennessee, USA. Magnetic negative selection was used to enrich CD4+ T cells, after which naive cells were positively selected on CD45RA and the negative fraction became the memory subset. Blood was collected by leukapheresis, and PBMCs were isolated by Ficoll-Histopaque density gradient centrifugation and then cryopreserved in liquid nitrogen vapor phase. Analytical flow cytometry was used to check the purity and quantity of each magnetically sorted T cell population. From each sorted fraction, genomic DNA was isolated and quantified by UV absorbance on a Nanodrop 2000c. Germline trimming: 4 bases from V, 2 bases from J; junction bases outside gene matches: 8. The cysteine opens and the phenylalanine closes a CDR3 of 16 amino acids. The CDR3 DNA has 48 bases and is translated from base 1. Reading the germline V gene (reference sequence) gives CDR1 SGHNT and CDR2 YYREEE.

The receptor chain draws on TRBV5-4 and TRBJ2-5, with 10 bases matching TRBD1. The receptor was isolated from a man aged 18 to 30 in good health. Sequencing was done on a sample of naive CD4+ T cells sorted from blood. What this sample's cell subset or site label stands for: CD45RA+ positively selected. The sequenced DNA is TGTGCCAGCAGCCCCGCGGGACAGGGGATACAAGAGACCCAGTACTTC. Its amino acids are CASSPAGQGIQETQYF.